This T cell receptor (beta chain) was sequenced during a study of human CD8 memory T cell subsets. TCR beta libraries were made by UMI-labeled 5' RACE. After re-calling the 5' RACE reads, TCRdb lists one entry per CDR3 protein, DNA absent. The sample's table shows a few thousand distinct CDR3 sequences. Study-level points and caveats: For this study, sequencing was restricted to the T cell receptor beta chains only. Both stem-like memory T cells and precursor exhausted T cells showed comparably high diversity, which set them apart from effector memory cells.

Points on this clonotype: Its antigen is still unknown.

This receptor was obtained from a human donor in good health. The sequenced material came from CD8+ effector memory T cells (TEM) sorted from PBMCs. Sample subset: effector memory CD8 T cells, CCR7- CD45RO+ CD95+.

The CDR3 sequence is CATSDRLAGRNEQFF. The chain recombines TRBV24-1 with TRBJ2-1; checking the TCRdb D call of TRBD2 is not possible without DNA. CDR3 size: 15 residues. Looked up from germline, CDR1 is KGHDR and CDR2 is SFDVKD.